This note documents a single T cell receptor beta chain sequence. The antigen remains undetermined. The data derive from a study of cytomegalovirus exposure and HLA in healthy donors. Study background: Of all 400 or so donors who were genotyped, about 84% belonged to the Caucasian-associated ancestry cluster.

Primers: 60 Vbeta forward and 13 Jbeta reverse. Profiling relied on immunoSEQ multiplex PCR, and the TCRdb table lists in-frame clones only, not all of them. The sample consists of approximately 170,000 clones, roughly 79% of them appearing once. Germline V gives CDR1 SGHTA, CDR2 FQGTGA. J was trimmed by 9 bases and V by 1 base; bases with no gene match: 4. The CDR3 spans 14 residues. Healthy bone marrow donors supplied every sample. Findings of the study overall: Sequencing artifact likely explains a cluster of highly shared sequence variants. Presence/absence analyses supposed approximately even sequencing depth among donors.

This clonotype was obtained from a woman aged 40 to 50 in good health and CMV-seropositive. Sequencing used PBMCs. The chain joins TRBV7-3 to TRBJ2-1, with TRBD1 identical over 9 bases. CDR3 sequence (DNA): TGTGCCAGCAGCTTAAGGGACAGGGTGGGTGAGCAGTTCTTC. Protein product: CASSLRDRVGEQFF. Filled out from reference TRBV7-3 and TRBJ2-1, the complete variable domain reads GAGVSQTPSNKVTEKGKYVELRCDPISGHTALYWYRQSLGQGPEFLIYFQGTGAADDSGLPNDRFFAVRPEGSVSTLKIQRTERGDSAVYLCASSLRDRVGEQFFGPGTRLTVL.